Below, 5 T cell receptor beta chains from the same sample are listed, as sequenced in a study of T cells after somatic rescue of genetic block. Profiling relied on immunoSEQ multiplex PCR, and the TCRdb table lists in-frame clones only, not all of them. The repertoire holds some 90,000 clones, with over 80% as singletons. Material for sequencing was peripheral blood mononuclear cells (PBMCs). These TCRs come from a young woman.

In its sample, this clone was seen once. This rearrangement joins TRBV15 to TRBJ2-7; weak D call: TRBD2 (5 bases). Trimming took off 1 base at V and 3 bases at J, with 7 bases between the two ends. Per the germline V gene, CDR1 is LNHNV and CDR2 is YYDKDF (reference sequence). There are 13 residues in the CDR3. The CDR3 spells CATSRGEFYEQYF. CDR3 in DNA: TGTGCCACCAGCAGAGGGGAGTTCTACGAGCAGTACTTC.

There are a few counts of this clone. The V gene is TRBV18, the J gene TRBJ2-3; TRBD2 matches 7 bases. This CDR3 spans 14 amino acids. The ends lost 4 bases at V and 2 bases at J; junction bases unmatched: 3. Germline CDR1 and CDR2: KGHSH and LQKENI. The CDR3 spells CASSLSGATDTQYF. CDR3 DNA: TGTGCCAGCTCACTCAGCGGGGCCACAGATACGCAGTATTTT.

The chain carries TRBV27 and TRBJ2-7, with TRBD2 matching over 9 bases. The V segment lost 10 bases and the J segment 5 bases; nucleotides outside the gene matches: 6. The CDR3 has 12 residues. Germline V gene lookup returns CDR1 MNHEY and CDR2 SMNVEV (reference sequence). CDR3 DNA: TGTGCCACAGGGCGGGAGGGCCACGAGCAGTACTTC. Translation: CATGREGHEQYF.

The chain is built from TRBV9 and TRBJ1-5; D remains ambiguous. V was cut by 1 base and J by 0 bases, with 14 bases left in between. This CDR3 has 17 amino acids. Germline V gene lookup returns CDR1 SGDLS and CDR2 YYNGEE. This CDR3 is CASSVSRSGISNQPQHF. The CDR3 DNA is TGTGCCAGCAGCGTATCCCGTTCGGGGATTAGCAATCAGCCCCAGCATTTT.

The chain employs TRBV6-5 and TRBJ1-6, with TRBD1 as a possible D gene (5 bases). Between the trimmed V and J ends, which lost 9 bases and 7 bases, there was a span of 16 bases. The CDR3 has 14 residues. Germline V gene sequence: CDR1 MNHEY, CDR2 SVGAGI. The CDR3 DNA reads as TGTGCCAGTAGACCCAGGGTGCGCAATTCACCCCTCCACTTT. As protein: CASRPRVRNSPLHF.